This T cell receptor beta chain is drawn from a study of shared clonotypes between healthy human individuals. Study outcomes and limitations: Shared clonotypes: roughly 4.7% naive CD4, roughly 3.5% naive CD8, roughly 2.2% memory CD4, 0.4% memory CD8. Rarefaction showed sorted-subset sequencing was incomplete despite large depth.

Investigators spread the genomic DNA of each subset evenly over several immunoSEQ plates. Clones were sequenced by immunoSEQ multiplex PCR, and TCRdb holds only the in-frame ones, with some missing. This sample has more than 2 million clones, with approximately 94% found just once. V dropped 3 bases and J dropped 4; count of bases not matched to a gene: 5. Looked up from germline, CDR1 is MNHEY and CDR2 is SMNVEV (reference sequence). This CDR3 has 14 residues. In regard to this clone: Its antigen remains unknown.

Terminally differentiated effector memory CD45RA+ cells were left out of the naive CD8 fraction, which was CD45RO-negative and positively selected for CCR7. Donors, healthy HIV-negative adults, lacked recent acute infections or vaccinations. This TCR was sampled from a man between 18 and 35 years old in good health. The sample was naive CD8+ T cells sorted from blood. The rearrangement uses TRBV27 and TRBJ1-2; 7 bases line up with TRBD1. The CDR3 region is CASSLQGDGYGYTF. In DNA form, the CDR3 reads TGTGCCAGCAGTTTGCAGGGGGATGGCTATGGCTACACCTTC.